The source of this TCR beta chain is a study of T-cell reconstitution after alpha-beta-depleted transplantation in children. This sample's TCRbeta library carried unique molecular identifier barcodes. Via MiXCR, TCRdb re-called the PCR reads, giving one row per CDR3 protein. This table holds 550,000 to 800,000 distinct CDR3 sequences, around 13% found once. The study, taken as a whole, reports: Diversity and T-cell counts at one year after transplant derived mostly from new T cells. Several hundred graft clones that had expanded were reportedly the source of alpha-beta T cells about two months after transplant.

In this sample, this clonotype turned up a few times. Its antigen remains unknown. The length of the CDR3 is 14 residues. Trimming left V 7 bases short and J 1 base short, with 13 bases between. The specimen was PBMCs, collected before TCRalphabeta/CD19-depleted stem cell transplant. This chain uses TRBV12-3 or TRBV12-4 with TRBJ2-5; perhaps TRBD1 as D (6 bases). The source is a girl aged 2 to 9 with congenital amegakaryocytic thrombocytopenia, due to receive a stem cell transplant. CDR3: CASNHGDTQETQYF. In nucleotides, the CDR3 is TGTGCCAGCAACCATGGGGACACCCAAGAGACCCAGTACTTC.